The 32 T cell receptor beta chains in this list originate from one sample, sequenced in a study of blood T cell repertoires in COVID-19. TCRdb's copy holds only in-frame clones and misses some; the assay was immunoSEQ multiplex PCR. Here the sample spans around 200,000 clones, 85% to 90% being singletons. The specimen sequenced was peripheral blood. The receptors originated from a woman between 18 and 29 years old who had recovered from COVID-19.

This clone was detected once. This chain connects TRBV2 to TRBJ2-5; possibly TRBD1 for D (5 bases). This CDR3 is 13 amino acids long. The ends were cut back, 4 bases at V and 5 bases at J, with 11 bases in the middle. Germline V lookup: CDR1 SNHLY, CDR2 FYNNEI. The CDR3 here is CASSVTARETQYF. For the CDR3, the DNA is TGTGCCAGCAGTGTGACAGCCCGGGAGACCCAGTACTTC.

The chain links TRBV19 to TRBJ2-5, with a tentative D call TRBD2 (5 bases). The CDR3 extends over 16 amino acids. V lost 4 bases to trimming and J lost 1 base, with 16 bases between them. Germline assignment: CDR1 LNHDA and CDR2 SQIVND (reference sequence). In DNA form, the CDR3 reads TGTGCCAGTAGTAATCAAGGACTCCGGGGCCAAGAGACCCAGTACTTC. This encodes CASSNQGLRGQETQYF.

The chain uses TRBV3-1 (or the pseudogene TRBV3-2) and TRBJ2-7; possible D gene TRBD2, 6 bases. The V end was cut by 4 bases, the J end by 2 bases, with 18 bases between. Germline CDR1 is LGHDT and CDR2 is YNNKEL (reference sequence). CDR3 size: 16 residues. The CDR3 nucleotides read TGTGCCAGCAGCCCGTTGGGGGGTTTGACTCCCTACGAGCAGTACTTC. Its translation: CASSPLGGLTPYEQYF.

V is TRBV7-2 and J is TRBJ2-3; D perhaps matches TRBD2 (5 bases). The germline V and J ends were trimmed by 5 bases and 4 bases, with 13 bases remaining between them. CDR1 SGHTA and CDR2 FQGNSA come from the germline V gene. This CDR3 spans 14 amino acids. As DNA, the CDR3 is TGTGCCAGCAGCGTAGACTACTCGTCAGATACGCAGTATTTT. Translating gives CASSVDYSSDTQYF.

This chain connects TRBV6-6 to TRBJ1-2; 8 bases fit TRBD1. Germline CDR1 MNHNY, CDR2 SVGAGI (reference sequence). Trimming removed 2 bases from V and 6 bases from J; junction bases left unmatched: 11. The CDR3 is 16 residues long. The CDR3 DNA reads TGTGCCAGCAGTTACCAGCTAGGACAGGGAGGGGATGGCTACACCTTC. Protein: CASSYQLGQGGDGYTF.

The CDR3 coding sequence is TGTGCCAGCAGCTCCCCTGGACATTCAGCAAACACCATATATTTT. Protein product: CASSSPGHSANTIYF. The genes are TRBV11-2 and TRBJ1-3; possible D gene TRBD1, 5 bases. This CDR3 comprises 15 residues. Trimming took off 4 bases at V and 6 bases at J, with 16 bases between the two ends. Germline CDR1 reads SGHAT; CDR2 reads FQNNGV.

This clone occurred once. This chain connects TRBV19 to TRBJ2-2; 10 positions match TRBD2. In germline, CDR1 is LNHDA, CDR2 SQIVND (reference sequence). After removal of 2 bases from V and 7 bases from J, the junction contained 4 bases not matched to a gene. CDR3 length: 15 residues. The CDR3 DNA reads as TGTGCCAGTAGTATATGGTCTAGCGGGAGCGGGGAGCTGTTTTTT. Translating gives CASSIWSSGSGELFF.

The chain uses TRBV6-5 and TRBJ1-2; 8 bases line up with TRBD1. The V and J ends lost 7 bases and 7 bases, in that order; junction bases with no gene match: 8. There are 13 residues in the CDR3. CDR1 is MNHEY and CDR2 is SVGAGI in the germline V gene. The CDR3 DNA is TGTGCCAGCAATTCAGGGGGCGCAAGTGGCTACACCTTC. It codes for CASNSGGASGYTF.

The CDR3 loop reads CASSEVTGGETQYF. The CDR3 DNA reads as TGTGCCAGCAGTGAAGTGACAGGGGGAGAGACCCAGTACTTC. The chain employs TRBV6-1 and TRBJ2-5; 9 bases are a match to TRBD1. Germline CDR1 is MNHNS and CDR2 is SASEGT. V gave up 1 base and J gave up 4 bases; unmatched junction bases: 1. CDR3 length: 14 residues.

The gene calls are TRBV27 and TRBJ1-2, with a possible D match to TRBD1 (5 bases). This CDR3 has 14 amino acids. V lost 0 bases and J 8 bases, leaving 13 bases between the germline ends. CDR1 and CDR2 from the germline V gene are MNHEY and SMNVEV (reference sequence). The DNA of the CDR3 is TGTGCCAGCAGTTTATCGGGGCCAGGCGGAGGCTACACCTTC. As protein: CASSLSGPGGGYTF.

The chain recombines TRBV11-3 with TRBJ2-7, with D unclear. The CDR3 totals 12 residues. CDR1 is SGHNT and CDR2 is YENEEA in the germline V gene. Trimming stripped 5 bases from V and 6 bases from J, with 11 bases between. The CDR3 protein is CASSVVSGEQYF. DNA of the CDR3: TGTGCCAGCAGCGTGGTTTCGGGCGAGCAGTACTTC. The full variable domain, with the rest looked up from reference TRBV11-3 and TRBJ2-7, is EAGVVQSPRYKIIEKKQPVAFWCNPISGHNTLYWYLQNLGQGPELLIRYENEEAVDDSQLPKDRFSAERLKGVDSTLKIQPAELGDSAVYLCASSVVSGEQYFGPGTRLTVT.

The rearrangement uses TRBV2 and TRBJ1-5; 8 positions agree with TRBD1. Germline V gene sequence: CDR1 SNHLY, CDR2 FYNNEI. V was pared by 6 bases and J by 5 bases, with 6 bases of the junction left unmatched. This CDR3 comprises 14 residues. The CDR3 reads CASSGTGGDQPQHF. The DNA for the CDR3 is TGTGCCAGCAGCGGGACAGGCGGTGATCAGCCCCAGCATTTT.

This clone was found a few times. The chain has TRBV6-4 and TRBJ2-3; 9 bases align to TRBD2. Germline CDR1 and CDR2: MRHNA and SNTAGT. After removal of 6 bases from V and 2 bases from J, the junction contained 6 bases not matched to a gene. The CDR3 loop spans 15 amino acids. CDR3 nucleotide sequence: TGTGCCAGCAGCTTCTTAGCGGGAGACACAGATACGCAGTATTTT. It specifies CASSFLAGDTDTQYF.

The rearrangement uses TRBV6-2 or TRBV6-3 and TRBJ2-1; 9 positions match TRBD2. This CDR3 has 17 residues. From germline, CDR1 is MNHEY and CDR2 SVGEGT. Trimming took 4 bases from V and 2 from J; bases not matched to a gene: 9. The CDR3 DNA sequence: TGTGCCAGCAGTTTATCCTTAGCGGGGGTACCCTACAATGAGCAGTTCTTC. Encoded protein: CASSLSLAGVPYNEQFF.

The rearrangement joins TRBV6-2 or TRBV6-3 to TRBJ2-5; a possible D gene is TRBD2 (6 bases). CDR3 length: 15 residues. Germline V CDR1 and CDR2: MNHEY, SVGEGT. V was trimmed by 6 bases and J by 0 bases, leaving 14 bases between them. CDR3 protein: CASSDIRDYQETQYF. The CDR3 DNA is TGTGCCAGCAGCGACATCCGGGACTACCAAGAGACCCAGTACTTC.

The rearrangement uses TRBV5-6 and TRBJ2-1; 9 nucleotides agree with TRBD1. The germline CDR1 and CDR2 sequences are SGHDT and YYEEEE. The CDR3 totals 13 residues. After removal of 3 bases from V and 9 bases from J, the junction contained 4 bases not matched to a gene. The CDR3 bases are TGTGCCAGCAGCTCTCAGGACAGGGGTGAGCAGTTCTTC. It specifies CASSSQDRGEQFF.

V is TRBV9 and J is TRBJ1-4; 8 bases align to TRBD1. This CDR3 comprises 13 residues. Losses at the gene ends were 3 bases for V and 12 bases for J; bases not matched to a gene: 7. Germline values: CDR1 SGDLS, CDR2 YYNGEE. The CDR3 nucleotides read TGTGCCAGCAGCGCTGGGGACAGGACTGAACTGTTTTTT. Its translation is CASSAGDRTELFF.

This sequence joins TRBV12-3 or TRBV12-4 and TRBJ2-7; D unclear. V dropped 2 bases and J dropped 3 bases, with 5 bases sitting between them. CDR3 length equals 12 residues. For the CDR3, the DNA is TGTGCCAGCAGTTTAAGCCGCTACGAGCAGTACTTC. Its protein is CASSLSRYEQYF.

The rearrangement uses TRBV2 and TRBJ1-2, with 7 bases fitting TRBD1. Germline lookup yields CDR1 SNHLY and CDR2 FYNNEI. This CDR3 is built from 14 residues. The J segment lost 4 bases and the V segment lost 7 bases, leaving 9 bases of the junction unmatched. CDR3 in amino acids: CASTGDSNSYGYTF. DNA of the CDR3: TGTGCCAGCACTGGGGACAGTAACTCCTATGGCTACACCTTC.

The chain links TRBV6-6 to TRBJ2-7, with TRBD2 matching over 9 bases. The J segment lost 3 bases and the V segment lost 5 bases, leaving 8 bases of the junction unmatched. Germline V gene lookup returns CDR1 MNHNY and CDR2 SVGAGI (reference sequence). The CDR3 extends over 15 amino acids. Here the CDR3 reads CASSRSSGKHYEQYV. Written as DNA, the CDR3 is TGTGCCAGCAGTCGATCTAGCGGGAAACACTACGAGCAGTACGTC.

CDR3 DNA sequence: TGCAGCGTTGATTCGGGGGAGCAGTACTTC. Residues: CSVDSGEQYF. The gene calls are TRBV29-1 and TRBJ2-7; weak D call: TRBD2 (5 bases). The germline V gene has CDR1 SQVTM and CDR2 ANQGSEA. The CDR3 runs 10 residues. The V end was cut by 3 bases, the J end by 7 bases, with 7 bases between.

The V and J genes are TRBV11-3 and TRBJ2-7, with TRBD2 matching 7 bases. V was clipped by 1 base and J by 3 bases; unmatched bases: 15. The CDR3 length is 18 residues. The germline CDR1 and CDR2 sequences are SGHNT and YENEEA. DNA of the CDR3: TGTGCCAGCAGCTTAGTCGGAGAGCGGGGTGGACCCCGCTACGAGCAGTACGTC. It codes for CASSLVGERGGPRYEQYV.

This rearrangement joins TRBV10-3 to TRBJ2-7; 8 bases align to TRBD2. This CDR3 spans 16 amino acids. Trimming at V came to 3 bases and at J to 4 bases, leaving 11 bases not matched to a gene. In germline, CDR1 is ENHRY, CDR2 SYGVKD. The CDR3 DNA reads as TGTGCCATCAGTGATTTCGGGGGGGGCAGGGAATACGAGCAGTACTTC. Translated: CAISDFGGGREYEQYF.

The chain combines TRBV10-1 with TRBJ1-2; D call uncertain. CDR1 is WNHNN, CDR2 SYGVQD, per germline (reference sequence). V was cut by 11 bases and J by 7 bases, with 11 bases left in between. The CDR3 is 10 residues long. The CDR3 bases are TGCGCCGGCCCCCCCCCTGGCTACACCTTC. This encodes CAGPPPGYTF.

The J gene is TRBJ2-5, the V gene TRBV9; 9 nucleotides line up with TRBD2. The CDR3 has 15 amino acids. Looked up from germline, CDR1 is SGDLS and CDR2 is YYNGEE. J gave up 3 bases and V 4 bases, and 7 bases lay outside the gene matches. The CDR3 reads CASSSQTSGKETQYF. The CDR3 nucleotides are TGTGCCAGCAGCTCCCAGACTAGCGGCAAAGAGACCCAGTACTTC.

The CDR3 DNA reads as TGTGCCAGCAGCGGCTACAGGGACACTGAAGCTTTCTTT. It yields the protein CASSGYRDTEAFF. The V call is TRBV5-6, the J call TRBJ1-1, with TRBD1 as a possible D gene (6 bases). Germline assignment: CDR1 SGHDT and CDR2 YYEEEE. The CDR3 loop spans 13 amino acids. Trimming pared 4 bases from V and 3 bases from J, leaving 10 bases between.

CDR3 nucleotides: TGTGCCAGCAGCGAGGGGGACAGGGTACACACTGAAGCTTTCTTT. Protein sequence: CASSEGDRVHTEAFF. This chain links TRBV9 with TRBJ1-1; 9 bases line up with TRBD1. V trimming: 3 bases; J trimming: 3 bases; junction bases outside the gene matches: 6. The CDR3 runs 15 residues. From germline, CDR1 is SGDLS and CDR2 YYNGEE. Full variable domain (rest looked up from reference TRBV9 and TRBJ1-1): DSGVTQTPKHLITATGQRVTLRCSPRSGDLSVYWYQQSLDQGLQFLIQYYNGEERAKGNILERFSAQQFPDLHSELNLSSLELGDSALYFCASSEGDRVHTEAFFGQGTRLTVV.

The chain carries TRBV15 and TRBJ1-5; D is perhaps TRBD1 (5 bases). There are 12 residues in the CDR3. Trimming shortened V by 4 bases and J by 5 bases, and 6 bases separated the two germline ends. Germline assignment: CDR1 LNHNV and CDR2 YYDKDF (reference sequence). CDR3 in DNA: TGTGCCACCAGCACGGGGGATCAGCCCCAGCATTTT. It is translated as CATSTGDQPQHF.

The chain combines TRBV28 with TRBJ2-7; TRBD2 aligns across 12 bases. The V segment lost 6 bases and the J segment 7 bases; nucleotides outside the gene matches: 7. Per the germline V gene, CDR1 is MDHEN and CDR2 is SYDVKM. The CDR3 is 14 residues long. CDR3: CASSYDGLAGEQYF. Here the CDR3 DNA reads TGTGCCAGCAGCTATGACGGACTAGCGGGGGAGCAGTACTTC.

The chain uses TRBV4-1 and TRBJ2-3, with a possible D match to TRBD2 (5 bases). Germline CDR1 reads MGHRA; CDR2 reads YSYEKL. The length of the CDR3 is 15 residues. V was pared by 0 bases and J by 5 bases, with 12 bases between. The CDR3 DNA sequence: TGCGCCAGCAGCCAAGATGAGGGATGGGGAGATACGCAGTATTTT. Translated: CASSQDEGWGDTQYF.

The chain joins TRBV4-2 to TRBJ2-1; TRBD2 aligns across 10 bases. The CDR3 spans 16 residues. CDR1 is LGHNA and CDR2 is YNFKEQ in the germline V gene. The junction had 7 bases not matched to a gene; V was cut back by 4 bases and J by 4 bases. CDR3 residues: CASSLLSGGAYNEQFF. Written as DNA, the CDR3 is TGTGCCAGCAGCCTACTAAGCGGGGGGGCTTACAATGAGCAGTTCTTC.

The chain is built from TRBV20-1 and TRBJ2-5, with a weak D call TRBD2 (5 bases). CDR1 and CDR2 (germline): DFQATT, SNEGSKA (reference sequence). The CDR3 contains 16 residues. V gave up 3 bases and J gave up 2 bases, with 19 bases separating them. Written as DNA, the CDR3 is TGCAGTGCTAGTTTTCTTTCGGGCCCGGGACAAGAGACCCAGTACTTC. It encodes CSASFLSGPGQETQYF.